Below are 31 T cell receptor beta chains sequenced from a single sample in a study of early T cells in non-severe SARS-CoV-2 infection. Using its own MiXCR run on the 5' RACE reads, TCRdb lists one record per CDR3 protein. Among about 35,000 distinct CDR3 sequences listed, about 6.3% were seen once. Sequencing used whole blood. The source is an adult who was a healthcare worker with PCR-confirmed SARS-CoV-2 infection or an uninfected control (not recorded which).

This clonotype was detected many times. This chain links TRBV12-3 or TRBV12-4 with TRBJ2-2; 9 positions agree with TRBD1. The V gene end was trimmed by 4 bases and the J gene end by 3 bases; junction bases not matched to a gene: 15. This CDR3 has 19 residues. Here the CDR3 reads CASSSPMGTGFWDTGELFF. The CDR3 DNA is TGTGCCAGCAGTTCACCCATGGGGACAGGGTTTTGGGACACCGGGGAGCTGTTTTTT.

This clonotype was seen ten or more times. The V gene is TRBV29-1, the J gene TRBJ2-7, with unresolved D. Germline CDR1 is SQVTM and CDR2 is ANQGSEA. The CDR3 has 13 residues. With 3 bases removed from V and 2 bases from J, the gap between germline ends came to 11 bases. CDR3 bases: TGCAGCGTTGACGGGTCTGGACCCTACGAGCAGTACTTC. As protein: CSVDGSGPYEQYF.

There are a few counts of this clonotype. CDR3 DNA: TGTGCCAGCAGCCCGGACACACCCTACGAGCAGTACTTC. This gives the protein CASSPDTPYEQYF. The chain has TRBV28 and TRBJ2-7; D is perhaps TRBD1 (5 bases). Trimming cost V 6 bases and J 2 bases, with 11 bases left between them. Germline CDR1 reads MDHEN; CDR2 reads SYDVKM. The CDR3 is 13 amino acids.

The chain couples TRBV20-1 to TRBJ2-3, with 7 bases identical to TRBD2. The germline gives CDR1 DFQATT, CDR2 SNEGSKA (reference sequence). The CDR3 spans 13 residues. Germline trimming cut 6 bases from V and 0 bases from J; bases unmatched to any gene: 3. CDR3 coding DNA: TGCAGTGCCTTTAGCGGGAGCACAGATACGCAGTATTTT. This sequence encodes CSAFSGSTDTQYF.

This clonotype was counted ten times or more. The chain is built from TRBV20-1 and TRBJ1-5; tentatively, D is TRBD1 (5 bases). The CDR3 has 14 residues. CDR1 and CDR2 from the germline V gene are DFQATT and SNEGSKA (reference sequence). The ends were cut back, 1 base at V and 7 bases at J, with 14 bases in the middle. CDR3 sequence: CSARVGGGNQPQHF. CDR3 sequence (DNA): TGCAGTGCTAGAGTTGGGGGGGGTAACCAGCCCCAGCATTTT.

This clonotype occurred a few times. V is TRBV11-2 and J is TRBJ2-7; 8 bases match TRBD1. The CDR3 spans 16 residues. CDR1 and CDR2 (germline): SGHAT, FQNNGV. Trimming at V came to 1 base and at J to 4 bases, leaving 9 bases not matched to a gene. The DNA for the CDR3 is TGTGCCAGCAGCTTAGCCCACGACAGGGGTCCTTACGAGCAGTACTTC. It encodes CASSLAHDRGPYEQYF. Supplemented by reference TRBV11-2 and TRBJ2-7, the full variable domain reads EAGVAQSPRYKIIEKRQSVAFWCNPISGHATLYWYQQILGQGPKLLIQFQNNGVVDDSQLPKDRFSAERLKGVDSTLKIQPAKLEDSAVYLCASSLAHDRGPYEQYFGPGTRLTVT.

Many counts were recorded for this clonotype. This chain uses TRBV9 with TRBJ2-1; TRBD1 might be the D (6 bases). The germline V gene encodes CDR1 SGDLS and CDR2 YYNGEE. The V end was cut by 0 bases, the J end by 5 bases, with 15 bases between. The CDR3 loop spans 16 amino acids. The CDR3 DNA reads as TGTGCCAGCAGCGTAGAAGTTTGGACAGCCAACAATGAGCAGTTCTTC. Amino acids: CASSVEVWTANNEQFF.

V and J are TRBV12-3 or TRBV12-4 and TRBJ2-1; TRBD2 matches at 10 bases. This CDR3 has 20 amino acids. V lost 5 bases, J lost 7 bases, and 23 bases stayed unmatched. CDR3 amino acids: CASSPLLRLAGAGGFNEQFF. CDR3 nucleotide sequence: TGTGCCAGCAGTCCCCTCCTACGGCTAGCGGGAGCCGGGGGTTTTAATGAGCAGTTCTTC.

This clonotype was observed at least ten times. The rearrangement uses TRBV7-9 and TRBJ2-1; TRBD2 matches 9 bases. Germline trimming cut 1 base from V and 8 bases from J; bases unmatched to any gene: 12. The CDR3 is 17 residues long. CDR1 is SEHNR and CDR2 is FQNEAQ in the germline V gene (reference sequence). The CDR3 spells CASSLELRSGSAHEQFF. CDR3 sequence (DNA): TGTGCCAGCAGCTTAGAGCTCCGTAGCGGGAGTGCCCATGAGCAGTTCTTC.

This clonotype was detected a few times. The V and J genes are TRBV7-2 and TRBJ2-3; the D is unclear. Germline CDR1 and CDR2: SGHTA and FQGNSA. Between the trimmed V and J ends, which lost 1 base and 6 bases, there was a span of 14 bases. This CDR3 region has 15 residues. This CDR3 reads CASSLDYHVVDTQYF. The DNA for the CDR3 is TGTGCCAGCAGCTTAGACTATCATGTGGTTGATACGCAGTATTTT.

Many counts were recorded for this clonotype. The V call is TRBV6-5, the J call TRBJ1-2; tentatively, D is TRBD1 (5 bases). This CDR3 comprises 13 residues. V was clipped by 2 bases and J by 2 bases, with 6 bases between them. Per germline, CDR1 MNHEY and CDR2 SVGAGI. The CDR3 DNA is TGTGCCAGCAGTTACGAGGGGAACTATGGCTACACCTTC. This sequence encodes CASSYEGNYGYTF.

This CDR3 reads CSVVLRCYGYTF. The CDR3 DNA follows: TGCAGCGTTGTTTTACGGTGCTATGGCTACACCTTC. The gene calls are TRBV29-1 and TRBJ1-2, with D uncertain. The V and J ends lost 4 bases and 4 bases respectively, with 10 bases between them. Per germline, CDR1 SQVTM and CDR2 ANQGSEA. The CDR3 is made up of 12 amino acids.

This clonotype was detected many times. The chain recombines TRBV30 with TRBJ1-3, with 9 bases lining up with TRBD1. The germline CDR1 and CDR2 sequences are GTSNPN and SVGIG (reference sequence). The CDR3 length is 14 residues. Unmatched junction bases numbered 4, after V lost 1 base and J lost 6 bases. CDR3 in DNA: TGTGCCTGGAGTGCTGGGACAGGGATAAACACCATATATTTT. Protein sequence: CAWSAGTGINTIYF.

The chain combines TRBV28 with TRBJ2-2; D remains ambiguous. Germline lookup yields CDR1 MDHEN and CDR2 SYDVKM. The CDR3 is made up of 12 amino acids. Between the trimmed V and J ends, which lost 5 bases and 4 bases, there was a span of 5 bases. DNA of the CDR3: TGTGCCAGCAGTACCCGCACCGGGGAGCTGTTTTTT. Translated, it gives CASSTRTGELFF. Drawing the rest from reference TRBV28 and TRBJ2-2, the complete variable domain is DVKVTQSSRYLVKRTGEKVFLECVQDMDHENMFWYRQDPGLGLRLIYFSYDVKMKEKGDIPEGYSVSREKKERFSLILESASTNQTSMYLCASSTRTGELFFGEGSRLTVL.

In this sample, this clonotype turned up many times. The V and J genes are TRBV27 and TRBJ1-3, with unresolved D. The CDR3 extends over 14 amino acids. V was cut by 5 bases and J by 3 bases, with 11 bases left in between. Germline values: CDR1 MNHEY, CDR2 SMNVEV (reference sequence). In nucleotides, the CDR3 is TGTGCCAGCAGTCCCCTTCGATTTGGAAACACCATATATTTT. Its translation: CASSPLRFGNTIYF.

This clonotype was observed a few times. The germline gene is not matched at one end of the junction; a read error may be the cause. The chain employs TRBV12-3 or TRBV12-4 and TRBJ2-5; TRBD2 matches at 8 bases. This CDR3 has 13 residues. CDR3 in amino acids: CASSAQPGLVPSF. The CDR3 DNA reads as TGTGCCAGCAGCGCACAACCGGGACTAGTTCCTTCCTTC.

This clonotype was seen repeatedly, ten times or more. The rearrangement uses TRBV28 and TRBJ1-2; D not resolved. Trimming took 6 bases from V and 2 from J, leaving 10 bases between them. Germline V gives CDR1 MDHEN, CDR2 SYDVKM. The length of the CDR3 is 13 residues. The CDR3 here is CASSPSRNYGYTF. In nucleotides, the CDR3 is TGTGCCAGCAGCCCCAGTCGGAACTATGGCTACACCTTC.

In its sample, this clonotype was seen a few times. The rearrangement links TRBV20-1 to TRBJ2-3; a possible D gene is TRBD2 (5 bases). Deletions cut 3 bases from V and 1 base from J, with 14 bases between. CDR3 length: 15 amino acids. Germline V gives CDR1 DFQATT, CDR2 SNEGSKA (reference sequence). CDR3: CSASFIGERTDTQYF. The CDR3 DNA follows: TGCAGTGCTAGTTTTATCGGGGAACGCACAGATACGCAGTATTTT.

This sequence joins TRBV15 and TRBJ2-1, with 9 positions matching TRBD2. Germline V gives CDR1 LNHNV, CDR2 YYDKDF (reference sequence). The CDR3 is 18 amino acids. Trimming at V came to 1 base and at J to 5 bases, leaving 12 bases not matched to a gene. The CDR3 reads CATSRGARGRLADNEQFF. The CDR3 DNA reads TGTGCCACCAGCAGAGGAGCGCGGGGGAGACTAGCGGACAATGAGCAGTTCTTC.

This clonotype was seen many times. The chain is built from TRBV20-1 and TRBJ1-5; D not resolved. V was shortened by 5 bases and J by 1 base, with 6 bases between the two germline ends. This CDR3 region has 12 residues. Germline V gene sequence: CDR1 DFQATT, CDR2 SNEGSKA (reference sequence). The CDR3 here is CSAPSSNQPQHF. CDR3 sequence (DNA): TGCAGTGCTCCGTCCAGCAATCAGCCCCAGCATTTT.

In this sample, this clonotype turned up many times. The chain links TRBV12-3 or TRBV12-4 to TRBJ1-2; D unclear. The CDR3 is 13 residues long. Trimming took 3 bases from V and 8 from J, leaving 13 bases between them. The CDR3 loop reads CASSLISGQGYTF. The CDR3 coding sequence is TGTGCCAGCAGTTTGATTTCCGGTCAGGGCTACACCTTC.

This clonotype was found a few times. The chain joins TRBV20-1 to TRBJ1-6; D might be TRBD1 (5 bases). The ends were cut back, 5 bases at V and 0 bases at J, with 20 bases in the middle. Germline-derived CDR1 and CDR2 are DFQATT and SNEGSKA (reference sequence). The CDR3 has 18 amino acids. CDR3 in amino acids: CSAGPGTVTSSYNSPLHF. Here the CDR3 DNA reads TGCAGTGCTGGACCCGGGACGGTGACCAGCTCCTATAATTCACCCCTCCACTTT.

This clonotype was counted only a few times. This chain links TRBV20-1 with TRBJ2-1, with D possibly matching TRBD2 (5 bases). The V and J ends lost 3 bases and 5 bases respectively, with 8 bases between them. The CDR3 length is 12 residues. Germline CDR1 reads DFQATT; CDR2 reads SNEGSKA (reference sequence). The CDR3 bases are TGCAGTGCTAGTCGGACTCACAATGAGCAGTTCTTC. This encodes CSASRTHNEQFF.

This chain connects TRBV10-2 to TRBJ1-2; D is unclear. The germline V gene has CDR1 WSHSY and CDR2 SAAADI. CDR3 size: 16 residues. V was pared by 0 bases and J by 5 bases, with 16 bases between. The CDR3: CASSESKFSPGYGYTF. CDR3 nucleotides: TGCGCCAGCAGTGAGTCGAAGTTCAGCCCTGGGTATGGCTACACCTTC.

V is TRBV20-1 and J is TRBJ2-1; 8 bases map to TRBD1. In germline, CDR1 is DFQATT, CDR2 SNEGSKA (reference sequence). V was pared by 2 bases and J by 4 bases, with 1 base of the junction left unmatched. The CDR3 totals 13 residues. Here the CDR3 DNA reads TGCAGTGCTAGACAGGGGGCGTACAATGAGCAGTTCTTC. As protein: CSARQGAYNEQFF.

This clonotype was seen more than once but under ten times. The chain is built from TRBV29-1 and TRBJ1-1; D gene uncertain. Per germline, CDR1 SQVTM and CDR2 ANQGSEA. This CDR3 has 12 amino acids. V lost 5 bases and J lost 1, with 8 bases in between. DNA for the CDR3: TGCAGCGTTAGGAGAGCGAACACTGAAGCTTTCTTT. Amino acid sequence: CSVRRANTEAFF.

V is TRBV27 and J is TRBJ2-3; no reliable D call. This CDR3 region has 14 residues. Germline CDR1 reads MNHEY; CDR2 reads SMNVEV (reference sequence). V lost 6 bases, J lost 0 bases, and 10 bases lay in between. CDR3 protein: CASSRMWSTDTQYF. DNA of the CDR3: TGTGCCAGCAGCAGAATGTGGAGCACAGATACGCAGTATTTT.

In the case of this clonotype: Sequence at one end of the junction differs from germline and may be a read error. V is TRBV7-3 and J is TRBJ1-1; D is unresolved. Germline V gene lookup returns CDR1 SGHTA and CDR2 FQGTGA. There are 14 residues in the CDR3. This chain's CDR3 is CTSSPEDADTEAFF. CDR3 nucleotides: TGTACCAGCAGCCCCGAGGACGCCGACACTGAAGCTTTCTTT.

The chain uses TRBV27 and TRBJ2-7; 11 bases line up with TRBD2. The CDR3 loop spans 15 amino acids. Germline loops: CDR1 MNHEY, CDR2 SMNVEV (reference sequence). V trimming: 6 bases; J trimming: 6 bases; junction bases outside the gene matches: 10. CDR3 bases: TGTGCCAGCAGCTTTATAGCGGGAGGGCCGAGCGAGCAGTACTTC. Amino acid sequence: CASSFIAGGPSEQYF.

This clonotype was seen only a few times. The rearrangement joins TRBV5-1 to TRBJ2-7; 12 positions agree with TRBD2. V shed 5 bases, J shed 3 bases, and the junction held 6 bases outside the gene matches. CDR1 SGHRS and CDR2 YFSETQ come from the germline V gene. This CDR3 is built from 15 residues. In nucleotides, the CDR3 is TGCGCCAGCAGTCTTGGACTAGCGGGGAACTACGAGCAGTACTTC. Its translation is CASSLGLAGNYEQYF.

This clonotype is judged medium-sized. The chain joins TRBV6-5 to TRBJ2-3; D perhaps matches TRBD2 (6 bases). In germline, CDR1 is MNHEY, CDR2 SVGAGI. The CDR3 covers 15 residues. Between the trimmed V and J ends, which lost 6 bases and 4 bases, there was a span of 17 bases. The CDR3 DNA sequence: TGTGCCAGCAGCCGGAGGGGCCGGGCAGCAGATACGCAGTATTTT. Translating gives CASSRRGRAADTQYF.